The 30 T cell receptor beta chains presented below share a single source sample, sequenced in a study of tumor-infiltrating lymphocytes in primary liver carcinoma. Total RNA (around 0.45 ug) served as template for TCR beta cDNA synthesis primed by a constant-region primer. A slightly modified ARM-PCR protocol with three nested multiplex PCR rounds produced these TCR beta libraries. Researchers ran the first two PCR rounds for 9 to 10 cycles each with TRBV1-TRBV30 forward primers and a C-beta reverse primer. From the multiplex PCR reads, TCRdb called clonotypes with MiXCR, one entry per CDR3 protein. The sample contains about 74,000 distinct CDR3 sequences, nearly 70% of which appear only once. Co-extracted RNA and DNA came from around 20-30 mg of unsorted bulk tissue. The specimen was liver tumor tissue from sampling region 4. Sample subset: tumor region T4, right-lateral pole. All receptors come from a middle-aged man with primary liver carcinoma and hepatitis B virus infection.

A note on this clonotype: One end of the junction varies from germline; a read error may be responsible. The chain has TRBV11-2 and TRBJ2-2, with 9 nucleotides matching TRBD1. Per germline, CDR1 SGHAT and CDR2 FQNNGV. This CDR3 contains 17 residues. The CDR3 DNA sequence: TGTGCAAGCAGCTCTGATCGGGACAGGGTCGGCACCTGGGAGCTGTTTTTT. It encodes CASSSDRDRVGTWELFF.

As to this clonotype: Mismatch with germline at one junction end may stem from a read error. This chain connects TRBV11-2 to TRBJ2-7; D gene unclear. Germline CDR1 is SGHAT and CDR2 is FQNNGV. This CDR3 is 15 amino acids long. This CDR3 is CTSSLSVGISYELYF. The DNA for the CDR3 is TGTACCAGCAGTCTATCTGTGGGAATATCCTACGAGCTTTACTTC.

This clonotype has a single count. As the CDR3 is not closed by the conserved phenylalanine or tryptophan, this likely results from a read error. The DNA is omitted, as the CDR3 cannot be located on it reliably, and the CDR3 follows TCRdb's listing. The chain uses TRBV4-2 and TRBJ1-1; TRBD1, the table's D call, was not compared with the DNA. Both ends counted, the CDR3 spans 16 residues. Germline CDR1 reads LGHNA; CDR2 reads YNFKEQ. The CDR3 loop is CASSQWLQGGNTETFS.

Regarding this clonotype: Possible read error: a much larger clone is one base away. The gene calls are TRBV28 and TRBJ2-7; 8 positions match TRBD2. CDR1 is MDHEN, CDR2 SYDVKM, per germline. Trimming cost V 6 bases and J 9 bases; bases outside gene matches: 7. The CDR3 totals 12 residues. The CDR3 region is CASSRLAGGQYF. CDR3 coding DNA: TGTGCCAGCAGCCGCCTAGCGGGCGGGCAGTACTTC.

The chain combines TRBV28 with TRBJ2-5; TRBD2 agrees at 7 bases. The germline CDR1 and CDR2 sequences are MDHEN and SYDVKM. Trimming took 6 bases from V and 5 from J; bases not matched to a gene: 27. This CDR3 spans 20 amino acids. The CDR3 region has the DNA TGTGCCAGCAGCTATGGGAGACTAGCCAAGATCCAACGCGAAGTGGAGACCCAGTACTTC. Translation gives CASSYGRLAKIQREVETQYF.

The rearrangement uses TRBV5-4 and TRBJ1-1, with 8 positions matching TRBD1. CDR1 is SGHNT and CDR2 is YYREEE in the germline V gene (reference sequence). This CDR3 is 16 amino acids long. Trimming removed 2 bases from V and 2 bases from J; junction bases left unmatched: 8. CDR3 DNA sequence: TGTGCCAGCAGCTTTGATTCCGGGACAGGAAACACTGAAGCTTTCTTT. Protein: CASSFDSGTGNTEAFF.

With respect to this clonotype: A junction end diverges from the germline sequence, so it may reflect a read error. The V and J genes are TRBV11-2 and TRBJ2-4, with D possibly being TRBD2 (6 bases). CDR1 is SGHAT and CDR2 is FQNNGV in the germline V gene. CDR3 length equals 17 residues. The CDR3, as DNA: TGTGTCAGCAGCTTAGATACTAGCAGGATTGCCAAAAACATTCAGTACTTC. Protein sequence: CVSSLDTSRIAKNIQYF. The variable domain in full, with the rest retrieved from reference TRBV11-2 and TRBJ2-4, is EAGVAQSPRYKIIEKRQSVAFWCNPISGHATLYWYQQILGQGPKLLIQFQNNGVVDDSQLPKDRFSAERLKGVDSTLKIQPAKLEDSAVYLCVSSLDTSRIAKNIQYFGAGTRLSVL.

Remarks on this clonotype: No conserved phenylalanine or tryptophan ends this CDR3, so it is likely a read error. This chain joins TRBV5-1 and TRBJ1-5, with D perhaps TRBD1 (5 bases). The germline gives CDR1 SGHRS, CDR2 YFSETQ. This CDR3 comprises 14 residues. This chain's CDR3 is CASSYGDGGQPQHY. The CDR3 coding sequence is TGCGCCAGCAGCTATGGGGACGGGGGTCAGCCACAGCATTAT.

This clonotype was seen only once. Mismatch with germline at one junction end may stem from a read error. The chain has TRBV6-1 and TRBJ2-3, with a weak D call TRBD2 (6 bases). From germline, CDR1 is MNHNS and CDR2 SASEGT. CDR3 size: 12 residues. CDR3 in amino acids: CVSRRTGDTQYF. As DNA, the CDR3 is TGTGTCAGCAGGCGGACGGGGGATACGCAATATTTT.

For this clonotype: One junction end does not reproduce the germline sequence, and a read error may be involved. The chain recombines TRBV4-2 with TRBJ2-7; 12 bases align to TRBD1. The germline V gene has CDR1 LGHNA and CDR2 YNFKEQ. The CDR3 has 15 residues. DNA for the CDR3: TGTGCCAGCAGCCAAGATGGGACAGGGGGCTACGTGCAGTACTTC. Translating gives CASSQDGTGGYVQYF.

The chain has TRBV4-1 and TRBJ2-1; no reliable D call. The CDR3 consists of 13 residues. CDR1 is MGHRA, CDR2 YSYEKL, per germline. V lost 5 bases and J lost 10, with 15 bases in between. CDR3 sequence reads: CASSSPPVSEQFF. CDR3 in DNA: TGCGCCAGCAGCTCCCCCCCCGTGTCGGAGCAGTTCTTC.

The table lists this clonotype with a count of one. A much larger clone is a single base away; this may be a read error. The chain's CDR3 is CAGSYRLTTRTHYDQYF. Written as DNA, the CDR3 is TGTGCCGGTTCATACAGACTGACCACCCGTACACACTACGATCAGTACTTC. The chain uses TRBV24-1 and TRBJ2-7, with unresolved D. The CDR3 sequence is 17 residues long. Germline V lookup: CDR1 KGHDR, CDR2 SFDVKD.

A remark on this clonotype: Here the CDR3 omits its conserved ending phenylalanine or tryptophan, so a read error is the likely source. The chain links TRBV11-2 to TRBJ2-7; possible D gene TRBD1, 6 bases. Germline V gene sequence: CDR1 SGHAT, CDR2 FQNNGV. This CDR3 is built from 14 residues. The CDR3 reads CVSKPGHSSYEQYL. CDR3 coding DNA: TGTGTCTCTAAACCGGGACATAGCTCCTACGAGCAGTACTTA.

With regard to this clonotype: This may arise from a read error, as a much more abundant clone is one base away. The CDR3 sequence: CASTPRPGGETHYF. CDR3 DNA: TGTGCCAGCACCCCACGGCCAGGAGGCGAGACCCACTACTTC. V gene TRBV7-8 combines with J gene TRBJ2-5, with D possibly TRBD2 on 5 matching bases. This CDR3 is built from 14 residues. Germline values: CDR1 SGHVS, CDR2 FQNEAQ.

This chain connects TRBV10-1 to TRBJ1-2; D not resolved. The CDR3 totals 13 residues. The V end was cut by 0 bases, the J end by 7 bases, with 9 bases between. Germline CDR1 reads WNHNN; CDR2 reads SYGVQD (reference sequence). DNA for the CDR3: TGCGCCAGCAGTGAGTCAAGTGACTGTGGCTACACCTTC. It is translated as CASSESSDCGYTF.

This clonotype was seen a few times. A single base separates this from a much larger clone, so it may be a read error. The V and J genes are TRBV5-4 and TRBJ2-1, with D perhaps given as TRBD1 or TRBD2 (5 bases each). The CDR3 has 16 amino acids. Germline CDR1 reads SGHNT; CDR2 reads YYREEE (reference sequence). CDR3 nucleotides: TGTGCCAGCAGCTTGGGGTCAGCGGTGAAGGGGAATGAGCAGTCCTTC. Protein: CASSLGSAVKGNEQSF.

The genes are TRBV11-2 and TRBJ2-7; the D call may be TRBD1 or TRBD2 (6 bases each). The CDR3 has 13 amino acids. Germline V gives CDR1 SGHAT, CDR2 FQNNGV. The V gene lost 11 bases and the J gene lost 9 bases, with 23 bases spanning the gap. The CDR3 DNA is TGTGCCCCTGAGGGGGGAGAAGCCCGCGGGCAGTACTTC. It codes for CAPEGGEARGQYF.

This rearrangement joins TRBV11-2 to TRBJ2-3; possibly TRBD2 for D (6 bases). Trimming removed 1 base from V and 14 bases from J, with 22 bases in between. The CDR3 contains 15 residues. CDR1 and CDR2 from the germline V gene are SGHAT and FQNNGV. The CDR3 region is CASSLVPGESDTRYF. CDR3 coding DNA: TGTGCCAGCAGCTTAGTACCGGGAGAGAGTGATACGAGGTATTTT.

Concerning this clonotype itself: Its ends do not fully match the called genes, so a read error is possible. V gene TRBV11-2 combines with J gene TRBJ2-1, with D hard to call. The CDR3 consists of 12 residues. Germline V gene data show CDR1 as SGHAT and CDR2 as FQNNGV. The CDR3 here is CAISPEYNEQFF. The DNA for the CDR3 is TGTGCCATCAGCCCGGAGTACAACGAGCAATTCTTC.

About this clonotype itself: Mismatch with germline at one junction end may stem from a read error. The chain uses TRBV7-8 and TRBJ1-5, with D maybe TRBD1 (6 bases). The CDR3 consists of 16 residues. Per germline, CDR1 SGHVS and CDR2 FQNEAQ. The chain's CDR3 is CTSSPGAWGSNQPQHF. Here the CDR3 DNA reads TGTACCAGCAGCCCAGGGGCCTGGGGGAGCAACCAGCCCCAGCATTTT.

This clonotype was picked up many times. V gene TRBV4-2 combines with J gene TRBJ2-7; D gene unclear. This CDR3 comprises 13 residues. The germline CDR1 and CDR2 sequences are LGHNA and YNFKEQ. V was pared by 0 bases and J by 3 bases, with 6 bases between. In DNA, the CDR3 is TGTGCCAGCAGCCAAGATACCCTCTACGAGCAGTACTTC. Translated: CASSQDTLYEQYF.

The chain couples TRBV5-1 to TRBJ2-7; the D call may be TRBD1 or TRBD2 (6 bases each). The CDR3 has 14 amino acids. Germline V lookup: CDR1 SGHRS, CDR2 YFSETQ. Trimming pared 0 bases from V and 9 bases from J, leaving 16 bases between. In DNA, the CDR3 is TGCGCCAGCAGCTTGGTGGCGGGACATGACGGGCAGTACTTC. It yields the protein CASSLVAGHDGQYF.

A single count supports this clonotype. A read error may explain this, as a much larger clone is one base away. The J gene is TRBJ2-3, the V gene TRBV28, with D possibly matching TRBD2 (5 bases). Germline V gene sequence: CDR1 MDHEN, CDR2 SYDVKM. The CDR3 is 15 residues long. The CDR3 region is CANSLLEGGTDTQYF. Here the CDR3 DNA reads TGTGCCAACAGTTTACTCGAGGGCGGCACAGATACGCAGTATTTT.

This clonotype was detected once. The CDR3 is CTISFGTSGRETQYF. The CDR3 DNA is TGTACCATCAGCTTCGGGACTAGCGGGAGGGAGACCCAGTACTTC. The chain couples TRBV11-2 to TRBJ2-5; 15 bases are shared with TRBD2. The CDR3 extends over 15 amino acids. Per the germline V gene, CDR1 is SGHAT and CDR2 is FQNNGV.

This clonotype was picked up many times. V and J are TRBV5-1 and TRBJ2-3; D gene ambiguous. V lost 1 base to trimming and J lost 3 bases, with 9 bases between them. CDR1 is SGHRS and CDR2 is YFSETQ in the germline V gene. The CDR3 totals 14 residues. Here the CDR3 reads CASSLLGITDTQYF. In DNA, the CDR3 is TGCGCCAGCAGCTTGTTGGGGATTACAGATACGCAGTATTTT.

The chain couples TRBV6-5 to TRBJ2-3; 8 nucleotides agree with TRBD2. Germline V gene lookup returns CDR1 MNHEY and CDR2 SVGAGI. V lost 4 bases to trimming and J lost 2 bases; unmatched junction nucleotides: 8. The CDR3 is 16 amino acids. CDR3 residues: CASSSGGPSDTDTQYF. DNA of the CDR3: TGTGCCAGCAGTTCGGGAGGGCCCTCTGACACAGATACGCAGTATTTT.

Remarks on this clonotype: As the CDR3 is not closed by the conserved phenylalanine or tryptophan, this likely results from a read error. The chain is built from TRBV11-2 and TRBJ2-3, with TRBD2 matching over 9 bases. Germline V lookup: CDR1 SGHAT, CDR2 FQNNGV. There are 16 residues in the CDR3. Written as DNA, the CDR3 is TGTGTCAGCAGTTTAGTGGAGGGCGGGAGGGCAGATACGCAGTATATT. This sequence encodes CVSSLVEGGRADTQYI.

This sequence joins TRBV4-2 and TRBJ1-5; the D gene is possibly TRBD1 (6 bases). V lost 9 bases and J 3 bases, leaving 18 bases between the germline ends. Germline assignment: CDR1 LGHNA and CDR2 YNFKEQ. This CDR3 region has 15 residues. The CDR3 sequence is CASRPGGGDNQPQHF. CDR3 nucleotide sequence: TGTGCCAGTCGCCCTGGAGGGGGTGACAATCAGCCCCAGCATTTT.

Comments on this clonotype: The junction shows a germline mismatch at one end, possibly a read error. The CDR3 is CVSSRLAGGGYNEQFF. In DNA, the CDR3 is TGTGTCAGCAGCCGCCTAGCGGGAGGTGGATACAATGAGCAGTTCTTC. The V and J genes are TRBV11-1 and TRBJ2-1; 11 nucleotides match TRBD2. CDR3 length: 16 amino acids. In germline, CDR1 is SGHAT, CDR2 FQDESV (reference sequence).

This clonotype has more than one count but fewer than ten. This could be a read error, since a much larger clone is one nucleotide away. The chain's CDR3 is CSASYSSKTQHF. DNA for the CDR3: TGCAGTGCTTCGTACAGTAGCAAGACCCAGCATTTT. The rearrangement uses TRBV20-1 and TRBJ1-5; no firm D call. CDR3 length equals 12 residues. CDR1 is DFQATT, CDR2 SNEGSKA, per germline (reference sequence). The V and J ends lost 5 bases and 11 bases respectively, with 16 bases between them.